This paragraph reports one TCR beta chain. What it recognizes is unknown. Only in-frame clones appear in the TCRdb table, and some are missing; sequencing was by immunoSEQ multiplex PCR. The sample includes about 59,000 clones, about 87% of them seen just once. The CDR3 extends over 17 amino acids. Germline CDR1 LNHDA, CDR2 SQIVND (reference sequence). Trimming shortened V by 5 bases and J by 5 bases, and 23 bases separated the two germline ends. This entry belongs to a study of OX40 agonist ivuxolimab in advanced cancers. Findings of the study overall: The CD4+ and CD8+ T cells in the blood had expanded clonally by week 6 at 0.1 to 3.0 mg/kg.

This specimen consisted of CD4+ or CD8+ T cells sorted from blood, obtained in a trial of the OX40 agonist ivuxolimab. V usage is TRBV19 and J usage is TRBJ2-3; D may be TRBD2 (7 bases). This TCR came from an adult with an advanced solid tumor such as melanoma, head and neck, liver or kidney cancer. The CDR3 loop reads CASSSAISGGGGDTQYF. CDR3 bases: TGTGCCAGTAGTTCTGCCATATCGGGGGGCGGGGGAGATACGCAGTATTTT. Combining the CDR3 with reference TRBV19 and TRBJ2-3 gives the whole variable domain DGGITQSPKYLFRKEGQNVTLSCEQNLNHDAMYWYRQDPGQGLRLIYYSQIVNDFQKGDIAEGYSVSREKKESFPLTVTSAQKNPTAFYLCASSSAISGGGGDTQYFGPGTRLTVL.